This paragraph reports one T cell receptor (beta chain). The antigen is unknown. These data originate in a study of T cells in Graves' hyperthyroidism and ophthalmopathy. General study results and limits: Classification by a 13 V-J model distinguished ophthalmopathy from stable hyperthyroidism.

RNA transcripts were the template for amplifying TCR beta CDR3 regions. The study used the HTBI primer set for a first-round RT-PCR of the TCR CDR3. TCRdb re-analysed the multiplex PCR reads in MiXCR, keeping a single row per CDR3 protein. Of under 400,000 distinct CDR3 sequences listed, about 15% were seen once; the top ten hold more than 9.5%. J lost 4 bases, V lost 5 bases, and 8 bases had no gene match. CDR1 is SGHNT and CDR2 is YYREEE in the germline V gene (reference sequence). This CDR3 is 15 amino acids long. Sequencing was carried out using blood. This rearrangement joins TRBV5-4 to TRBJ1-4; 7 positions match TRBD1. The TCR was taken from a woman aged 55 to 70 with Graves' hyperthyroidism. CDR3 nucleotides: TGTGCCAGCAGTCGCACGGACAGGAGTAATGAAAAACTGTTTTTT. Translating it yields CASSRTDRSNEKLFF. Filled out from reference TRBV5-4 and TRBJ1-4, the complete variable domain reads ETGVTQSPTHLIKTRGQQVTLRCSSQSGHNTVSWYQQALGQGPQFIFQYYREEENGRGNFPPRFSGLQFPNYSSELNVNALELDDSALYLCASSRTDRSNEKLFFGSGTQLSVL.